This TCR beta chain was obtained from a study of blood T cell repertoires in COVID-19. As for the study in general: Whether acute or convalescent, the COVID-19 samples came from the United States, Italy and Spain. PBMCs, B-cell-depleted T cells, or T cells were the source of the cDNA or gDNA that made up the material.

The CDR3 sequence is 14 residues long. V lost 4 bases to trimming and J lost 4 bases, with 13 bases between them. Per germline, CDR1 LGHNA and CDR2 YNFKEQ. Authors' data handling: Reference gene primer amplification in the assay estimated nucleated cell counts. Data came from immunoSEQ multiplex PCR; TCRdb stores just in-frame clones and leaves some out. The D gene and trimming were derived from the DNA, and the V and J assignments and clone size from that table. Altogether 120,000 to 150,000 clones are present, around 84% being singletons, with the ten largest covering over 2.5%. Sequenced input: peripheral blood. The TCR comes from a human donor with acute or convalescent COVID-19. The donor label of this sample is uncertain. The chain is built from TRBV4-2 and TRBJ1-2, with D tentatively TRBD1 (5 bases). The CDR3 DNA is TGTGCCAGCAGCCCGTCGGGGGGGGGCTATGGCTACACCTTC. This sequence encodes CASSPSGGGYGYTF.